One T cell receptor (beta chain) is described in this entry. The antigen it recognizes is unknown. The input lacks base qualities; no much larger clone sits a single base away. Libraries came from the immunoSEQ multiplex PCR assay. Drawn from immuneACCESS, this table holds only the in-frame rearrangements with V and J called that TCRdb kept. Clones are partly lost; checked studies trace under half to an unresolved V gene and leave the rest unexplained. The sample has almost 65,000 clones on record, around 86% of them singletons. Approximately 5.1% of the sample is taken by the ten largest. The data originate from a study of technical replicates of blood from four donors (dated by TCRdb to about 2017). V is trimmed back by 4 bases and J by 4 bases, and the junction contains 6 bases that no gene match accounts for. The germline V gene (reference sequence) gives CDR1 as GTSNPN and CDR2 as SVGIG. The CDR3 holds 14 amino acids from the cysteine to the phenylalanine. Only the CDR3 portion is preserved as DNA: 42 bases, with reading frame beginning at the first base.

This TCR was recovered from a human donor in good health. Some clones in this sample may be carry-over from other donors' samples. Rearrangement joined TRBV30 to TRBJ2-7, with 11 bases aligning to TRBD1. The sample was PBMCs. The CDR3 region: CAWNSRDRGYEQYF. The DNA reads TGTGCCTGGAATAGCCGGGACAGGGGGTACGAGCAGTACTTC. The CDR3 plus the reference TRBV30 and TRBJ2-7 genes for the other parts give the full variable domain: SQTIHQWPATLVQPVGSPLSLECTVEGTSNPNLYWYRQAAGRGLQLLFYSVGIGQISSEVPQNLSASRPQDRQFILSSKKLLLSDSGFYLCAWNSRDRGYEQYFGPGTRLTVT.